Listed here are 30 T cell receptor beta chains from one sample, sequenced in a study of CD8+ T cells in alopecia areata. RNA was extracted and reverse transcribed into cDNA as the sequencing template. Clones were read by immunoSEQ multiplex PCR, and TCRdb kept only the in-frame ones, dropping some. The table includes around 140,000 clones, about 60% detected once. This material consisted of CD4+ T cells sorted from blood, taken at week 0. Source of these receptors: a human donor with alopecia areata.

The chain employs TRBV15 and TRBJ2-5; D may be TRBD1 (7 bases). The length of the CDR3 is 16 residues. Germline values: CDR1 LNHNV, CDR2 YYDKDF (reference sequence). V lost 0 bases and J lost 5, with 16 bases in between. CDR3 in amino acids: CATSRDQGGLGETQYF. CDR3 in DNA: TGTGCCACCAGCAGAGATCAGGGGGGCCTGGGGGAGACCCAGTACTTC.

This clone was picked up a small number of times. The CDR3 here is CAISDLAGGITDTQYF. The CDR3, as DNA: TGTGCCATCAGTGATCTAGCGGGGGGAATCACAGATACGCAGTATTTT. The rearrangement uses TRBV10-3 and TRBJ2-3; 11 bases align to TRBD2. The germline V gene has CDR1 ENHRY and CDR2 SYGVKD. The J segment lost 2 bases and the V segment lost 3 bases, leaving 4 bases of the junction unmatched. The CDR3 has 16 residues.

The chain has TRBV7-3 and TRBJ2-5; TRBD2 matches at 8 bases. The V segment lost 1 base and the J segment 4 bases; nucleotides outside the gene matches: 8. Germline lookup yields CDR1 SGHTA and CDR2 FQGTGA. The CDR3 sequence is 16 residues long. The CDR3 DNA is TGTGCCAGCAGCTTAAATGCCGGAGGGACTAGAGAGACCCAGTACTTC. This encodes CASSLNAGGTRETQYF. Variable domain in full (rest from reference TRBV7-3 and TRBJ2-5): GAGVSQTPSNKVTEKGKYVELRCDPISGHTALYWYRQSLGQGPEFLIYFQGTGAADDSGLPNDRFFAVRPEGSVSTLKIQRTERGDSAVYLCASSLNAGGTRETQYFGPGTRLLVL.

The CDR3 loop reads CASSESQNGYTF. Written as DNA, the CDR3 is TGTGCCAGCAGTGAATCACAGAATGGCTACACCTTC. J is TRBJ1-2 and V is TRBV2; D unresolved. The CDR3 runs to 12 residues. Germline CDR1 and CDR2: SNHLY and FYNNEI. Trimming pared 2 bases from V and 6 bases from J, leaving 7 bases between.

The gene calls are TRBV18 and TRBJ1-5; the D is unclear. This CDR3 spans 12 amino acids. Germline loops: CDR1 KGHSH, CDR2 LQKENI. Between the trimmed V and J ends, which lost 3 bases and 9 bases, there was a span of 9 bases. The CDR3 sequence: CASSPALGPQHF. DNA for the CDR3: TGTGCCAGCTCACCGGCTCTGGGGCCCCAGCATTTT.

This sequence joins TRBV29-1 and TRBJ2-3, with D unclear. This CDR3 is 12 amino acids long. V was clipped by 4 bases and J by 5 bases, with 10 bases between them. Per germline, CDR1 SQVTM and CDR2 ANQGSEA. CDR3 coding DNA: TGCAGCGTTGCAGGAGTGGGAGATACGCAGTATTTT. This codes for CSVAGVGDTQYF.

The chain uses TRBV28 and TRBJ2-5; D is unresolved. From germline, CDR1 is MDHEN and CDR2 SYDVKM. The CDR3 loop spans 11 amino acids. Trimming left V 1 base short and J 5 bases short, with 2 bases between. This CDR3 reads CASSLLETQYF. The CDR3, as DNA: TGTGCCAGCAGTTTATTGGAGACCCAGTACTTC.

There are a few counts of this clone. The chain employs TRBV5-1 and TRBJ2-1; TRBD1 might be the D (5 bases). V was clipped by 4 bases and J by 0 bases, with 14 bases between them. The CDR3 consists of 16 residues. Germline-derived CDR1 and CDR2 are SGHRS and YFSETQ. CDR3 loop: CASSRGQLNSYNEQFF. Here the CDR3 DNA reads TGCGCCAGCAGCCGTGGACAACTAAACTCCTACAATGAGCAGTTCTTC. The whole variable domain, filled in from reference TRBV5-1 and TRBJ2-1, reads KAGVTQTPRYLIKTRGQQVTLSCSPISGHRSVSWYQQTPGQGLQFLFEYFSETQRNKGNFPGRFSGRQFSNSRSEMNVSTLELGDSALYLCASSRGQLNSYNEQFFGPGTRLTVL.

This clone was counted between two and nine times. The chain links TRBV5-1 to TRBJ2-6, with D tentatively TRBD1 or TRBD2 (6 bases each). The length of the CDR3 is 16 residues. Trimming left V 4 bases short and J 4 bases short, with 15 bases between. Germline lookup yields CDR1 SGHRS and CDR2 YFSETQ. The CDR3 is CASSVGGAGGANVLTF. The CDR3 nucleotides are TGCGCCAGCAGCGTGGGGGGCGCAGGAGGGGCCAACGTCCTGACTTTC.

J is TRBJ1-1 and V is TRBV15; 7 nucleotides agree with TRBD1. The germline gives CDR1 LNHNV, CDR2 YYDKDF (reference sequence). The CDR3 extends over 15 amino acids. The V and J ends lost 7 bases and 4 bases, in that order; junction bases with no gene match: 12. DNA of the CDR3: TGTGCCACCACCATGACTCGACAGGGAAGCACTGAAGCTTTCTTT. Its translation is CATTMTRQGSTEAFF.

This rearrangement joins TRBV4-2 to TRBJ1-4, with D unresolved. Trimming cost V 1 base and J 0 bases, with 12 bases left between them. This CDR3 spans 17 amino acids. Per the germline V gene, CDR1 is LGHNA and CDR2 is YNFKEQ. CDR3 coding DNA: TGTGCCAGCAGCCAAGTGCGCCTGGGAGCAACTAATGAAAAACTGTTTTTT. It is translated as CASSQVRLGATNEKLFF.

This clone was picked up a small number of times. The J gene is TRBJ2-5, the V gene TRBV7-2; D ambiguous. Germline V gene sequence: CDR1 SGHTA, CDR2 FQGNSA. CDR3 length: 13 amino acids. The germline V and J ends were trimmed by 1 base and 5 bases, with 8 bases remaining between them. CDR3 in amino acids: CASSLGRFETQYF. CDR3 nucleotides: TGTGCCAGCAGCTTAGGGCGATTCGAGACCCAGTACTTC.

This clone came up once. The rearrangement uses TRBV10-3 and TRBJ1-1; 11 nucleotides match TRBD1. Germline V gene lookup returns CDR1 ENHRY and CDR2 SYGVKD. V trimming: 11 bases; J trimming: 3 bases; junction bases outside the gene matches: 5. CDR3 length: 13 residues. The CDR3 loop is CAGRGQGDTEAFF. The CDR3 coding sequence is TGTGCCGGAAGGGGACAGGGGGACACTGAAGCTTTCTTT.

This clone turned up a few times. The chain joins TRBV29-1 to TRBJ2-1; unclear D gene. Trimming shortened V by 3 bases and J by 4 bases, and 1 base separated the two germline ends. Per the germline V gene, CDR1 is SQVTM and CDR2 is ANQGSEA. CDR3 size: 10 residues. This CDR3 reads CSVDYNEQFF. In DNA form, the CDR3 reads TGCAGCGTTGATTACAATGAGCAGTTCTTC.

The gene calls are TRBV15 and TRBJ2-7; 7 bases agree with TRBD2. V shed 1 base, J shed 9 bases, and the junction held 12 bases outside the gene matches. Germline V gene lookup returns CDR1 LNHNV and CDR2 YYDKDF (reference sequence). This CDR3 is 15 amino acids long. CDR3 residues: CATSRGGGGDALQYF. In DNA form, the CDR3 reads TGTGCCACCAGCAGAGGCGGGGGAGGCGACGCCTTGCAGTACTTC.

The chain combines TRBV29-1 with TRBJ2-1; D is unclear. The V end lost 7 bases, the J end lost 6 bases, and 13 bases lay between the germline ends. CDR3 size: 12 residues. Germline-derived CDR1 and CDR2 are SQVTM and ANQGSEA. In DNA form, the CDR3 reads TGCAGCGCGGCGGAAAACAGCAATGAGCAGTTCTTC. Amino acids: CSAAENSNEQFF.

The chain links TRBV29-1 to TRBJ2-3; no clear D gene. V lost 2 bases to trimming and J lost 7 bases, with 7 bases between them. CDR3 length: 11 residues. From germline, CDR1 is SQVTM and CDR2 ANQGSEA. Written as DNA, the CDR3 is TGCAGCGTTGAAATGACAAATACGCAGTATTTT. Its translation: CSVEMTNTQYF.

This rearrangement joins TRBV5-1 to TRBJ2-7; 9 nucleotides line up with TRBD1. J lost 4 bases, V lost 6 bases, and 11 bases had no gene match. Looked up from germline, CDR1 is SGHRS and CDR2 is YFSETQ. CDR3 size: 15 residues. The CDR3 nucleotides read TGCGCCAGCACACTCACCGGGACAGGGAGTTACGAGCAGTACTTC. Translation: CASTLTGTGSYEQYF.

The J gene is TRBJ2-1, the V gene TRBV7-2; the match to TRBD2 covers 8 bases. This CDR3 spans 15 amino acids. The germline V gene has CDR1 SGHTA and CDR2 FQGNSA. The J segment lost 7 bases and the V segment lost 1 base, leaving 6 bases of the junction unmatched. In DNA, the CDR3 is TGTGCCAGCAGCTTAGTAGCGGGGCAGGGGAATGAGCAGTTCTTC. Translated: CASSLVAGQGNEQFF.

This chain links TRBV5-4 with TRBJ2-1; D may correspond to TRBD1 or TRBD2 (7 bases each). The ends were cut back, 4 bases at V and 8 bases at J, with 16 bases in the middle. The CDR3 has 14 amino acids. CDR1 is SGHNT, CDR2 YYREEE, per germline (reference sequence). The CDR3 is CASSAMTGRDEQFF. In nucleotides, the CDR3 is TGTGCCAGCAGCGCCATGACAGGGAGGGATGAGCAGTTCTTC.

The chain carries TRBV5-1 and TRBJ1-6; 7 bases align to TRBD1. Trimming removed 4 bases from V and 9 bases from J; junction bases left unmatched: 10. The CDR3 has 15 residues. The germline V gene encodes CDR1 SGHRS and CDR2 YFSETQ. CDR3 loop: CASSKGARYASPLHF. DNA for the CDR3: TGCGCCAGCAGCAAGGGGGCCCGTTACGCTTCACCCCTCCACTTT.

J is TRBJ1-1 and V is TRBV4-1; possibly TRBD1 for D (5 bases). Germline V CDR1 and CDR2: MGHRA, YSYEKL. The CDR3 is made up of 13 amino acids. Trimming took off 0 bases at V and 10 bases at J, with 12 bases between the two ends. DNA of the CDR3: TGCGCCAGCAGCCAAGAAAGTCGGGGGAGAGCTTTCTTT. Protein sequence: CASSQESRGRAFF.

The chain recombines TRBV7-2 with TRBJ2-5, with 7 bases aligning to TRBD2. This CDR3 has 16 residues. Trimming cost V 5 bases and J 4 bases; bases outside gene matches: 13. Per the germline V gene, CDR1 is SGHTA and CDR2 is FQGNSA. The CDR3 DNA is TGTGCCAGCAGCCCCTACGGCGGGGGAGGTGGAGAGACCCAGTACTTC. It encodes CASSPYGGGGGETQYF.

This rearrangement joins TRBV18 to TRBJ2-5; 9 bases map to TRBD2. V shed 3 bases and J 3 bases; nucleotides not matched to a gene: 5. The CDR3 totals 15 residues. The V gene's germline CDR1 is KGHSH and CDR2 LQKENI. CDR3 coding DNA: TGTGCCAGCTCACCCATAGCGGGGGCAAAAGAGACCCAGTACTTC. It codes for CASSPIAGAKETQYF.

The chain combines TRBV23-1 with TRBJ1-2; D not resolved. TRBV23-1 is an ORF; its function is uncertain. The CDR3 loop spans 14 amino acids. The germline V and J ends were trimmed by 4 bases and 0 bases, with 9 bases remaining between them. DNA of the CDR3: TGCGCCAGCAGTCTAGGCCGGACTAACTATGGCTACACCTTC. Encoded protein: CASSLGRTNYGYTF.

The CDR3 loop reads CASSPQGVLNTEAFF. In DNA form, the CDR3 reads TGTGCCAGCAGCCCCCAGGGTGTCCTGAACACTGAAGCTTTCTTT. The rearrangement joins TRBV7-8 to TRBJ1-1; D perhaps matches TRBD1 (5 bases). The CDR3 runs 15 residues. V lost 5 bases and J lost 0, with 13 bases in between. Per germline, CDR1 SGHVS and CDR2 FQNEAQ.

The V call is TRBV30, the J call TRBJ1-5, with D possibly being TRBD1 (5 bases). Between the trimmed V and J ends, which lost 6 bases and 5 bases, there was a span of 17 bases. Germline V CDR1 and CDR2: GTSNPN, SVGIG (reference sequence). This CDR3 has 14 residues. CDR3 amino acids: CACSLGQGDQPQHF. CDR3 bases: TGTGCCTGCTCTTTAGGGCAGGGTGATCAGCCCCAGCATTTT. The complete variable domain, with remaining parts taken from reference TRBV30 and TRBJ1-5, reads SQTIHQWPATLVQPVGSPLSLECTVEGTSNPNLYWYRQAAGRGLQLLFYSVGIGQISSEVPQNLSASRPQDRQFILSSKKLLLSDSGFYLCACSLGQGDQPQHFGDGTRLSIL.

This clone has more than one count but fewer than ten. The CDR3 region is CASSVASGQGTDTQYF. In nucleotides, the CDR3 is TGTGCCAGCAGCGTAGCTTCCGGACAGGGCACAGATACGCAGTATTTT. The chain couples TRBV9 to TRBJ2-3, with 7 nucleotides matching TRBD1. CDR3 length: 16 residues. CDR1 is SGDLS and CDR2 is YYNGEE in the germline V gene. V lost 0 bases and J lost 1; bases outside the gene matches: 5.

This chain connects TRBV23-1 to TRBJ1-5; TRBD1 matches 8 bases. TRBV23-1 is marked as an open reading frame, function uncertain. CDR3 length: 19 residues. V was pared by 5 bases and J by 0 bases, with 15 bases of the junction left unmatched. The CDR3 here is CASSDKAGQALLSNQPQHF. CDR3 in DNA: TGCGCCAGCAGTGACAAGGCGGGACAGGCCCTACTTAGCAATCAGCCCCAGCATTTT.

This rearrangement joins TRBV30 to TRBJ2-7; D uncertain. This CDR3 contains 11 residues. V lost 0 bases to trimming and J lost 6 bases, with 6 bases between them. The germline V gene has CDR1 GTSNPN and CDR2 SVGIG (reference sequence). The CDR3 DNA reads TGTGCCTGGAGTGTTTTACGCGAGCAGTACTTC. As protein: CAWSVLREQYF.